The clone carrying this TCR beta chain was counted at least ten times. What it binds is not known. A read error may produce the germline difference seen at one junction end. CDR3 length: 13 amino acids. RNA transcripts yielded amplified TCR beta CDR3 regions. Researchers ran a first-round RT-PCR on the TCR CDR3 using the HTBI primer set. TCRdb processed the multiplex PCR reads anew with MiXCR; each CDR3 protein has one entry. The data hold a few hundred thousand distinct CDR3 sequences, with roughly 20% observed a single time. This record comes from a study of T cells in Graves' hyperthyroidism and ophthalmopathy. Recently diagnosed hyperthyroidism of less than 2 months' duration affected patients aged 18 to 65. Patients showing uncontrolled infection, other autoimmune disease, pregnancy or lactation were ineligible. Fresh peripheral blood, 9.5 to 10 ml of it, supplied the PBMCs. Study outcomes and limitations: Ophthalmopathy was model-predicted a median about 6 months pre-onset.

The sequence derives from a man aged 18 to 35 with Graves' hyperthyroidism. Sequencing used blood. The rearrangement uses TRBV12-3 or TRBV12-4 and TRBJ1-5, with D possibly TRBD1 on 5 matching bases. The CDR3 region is CASSLGGGQPQHF. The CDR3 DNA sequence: TGTGCCAGCAGCTTAGGCGGGGGTCAGCCCCAGCATTTT.